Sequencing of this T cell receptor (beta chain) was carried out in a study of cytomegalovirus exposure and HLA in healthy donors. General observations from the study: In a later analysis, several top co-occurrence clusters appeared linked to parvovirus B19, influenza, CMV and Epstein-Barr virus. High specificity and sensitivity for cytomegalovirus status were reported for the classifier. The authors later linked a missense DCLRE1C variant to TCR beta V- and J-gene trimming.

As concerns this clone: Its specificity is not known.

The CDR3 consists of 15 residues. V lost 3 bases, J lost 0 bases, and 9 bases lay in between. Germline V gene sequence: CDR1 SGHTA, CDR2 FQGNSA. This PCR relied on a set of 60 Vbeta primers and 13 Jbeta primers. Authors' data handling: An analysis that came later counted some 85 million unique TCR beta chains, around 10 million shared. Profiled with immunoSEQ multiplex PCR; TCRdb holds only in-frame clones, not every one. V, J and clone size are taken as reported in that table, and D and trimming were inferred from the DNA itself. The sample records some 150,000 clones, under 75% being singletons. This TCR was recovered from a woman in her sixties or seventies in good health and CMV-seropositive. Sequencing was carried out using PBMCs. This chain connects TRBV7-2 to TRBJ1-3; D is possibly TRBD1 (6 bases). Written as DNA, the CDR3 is TGTGCCAGCAGCTTGGCGACAGGCTCTGGAAACACCATATATTTT. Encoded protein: CASSLATGSGNTIYF. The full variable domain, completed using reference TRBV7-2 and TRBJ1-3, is GAGVSQSPSNKVTEKGKDVELRCDPISGHTALYWYRQSLGQGLEFLIYFQGNSAPDKSGLPSDRFSAERTGGSVSTLTIQRTQQEDSAVYLCASSLATGSGNTIYFGEGSWLTVV.